This TCR beta chain was retrieved from a study of blood T cell repertoires in COVID-19. Turning to the study itself: Collection of acute and convalescent COVID-19 samples took place in the United States, Italy and Spain.

Some clones are missing from TCRdb's copy, which holds only in-frame ones; the method was immunoSEQ multiplex PCR. The sample records 75,000 to 85,000 clones, over 80% being singletons. Between the trimmed V and J ends, which lost 0 bases and 8 bases, there was a span of 7 bases. Germline V gene lookup returns CDR1 LNHDA and CDR2 SQIVND (reference sequence). This CDR3 spans 13 amino acids. The receptor was isolated from a man aged 45-60 years with active COVID-19. The V and J genes are TRBV19 and TRBJ1-4; D gene unclear. Input material: peripheral blood. The CDR3 DNA follows: TGTGCCAGTAGTATAGATACTACGGAAAAACTGTTTTTT. It encodes CASSIDTTEKLFF.